Listed below are T cell receptor beta chains from one sample, sequenced in a study of T cell repertoires in cytomegalovirus infection. Using its own MiXCR run on the reads, TCRdb lists one record per CDR3 protein. The sample includes 200,000 to 300,000 distinct CDR3 sequences, about an eighth seen only once; the top ten take 8.5% to 9%. Sequenced input: PBMCs. These receptors came from a human donor in good health (CMV status not recorded). Some clones in this sample may be carry-over from other donors' samples. Both conserved end residues are part of each CDR3. The D gene is left open where the match is weak. Size tells how often a clone was seen (once, few, many) or the class of an expanded clone, and some rows leave it out.

abundance | j_gene | len | d_gene | v_gene | CDR3nt | CDR3aa
few | TRBJ2-1 | 15 | TRBD2 | TRBV5-1 | TGCGCCAGCAGGACTAGCGGGAGGGCCTGGAATGAGCAGTTCTTC | CASRTSGRAWNEQFF
few | TRBJ2-1 | 15 | TRBD2 | TRBV5-1 | TGCGCCAGCAGCCTCGAAGGGACTAGCGGGAGAGAGCAGTTCTTC | CASSLEGTSGREQFF
few | TRBJ1-1 | 14 | . | TRBV7-6 | TGTGCCAGCAGCCCCGGGGTCCGTGACACTGAAGCTTTCTTT | CASSPGVRDTEAFF
. | TRBJ2-1 | 15 | TRBD2 | TRBV20-1 | TGCAGTGCTAGACGGGAGACTAGCGGGAGCAATGAGCAGTTCTTC | CSARRETSGSNEQFF
many | TRBJ2-3 | 18 | . | TRBV7-2 | TGTGCCAGCAGCCCAATACAGAAGATGGGGCGCCCAAAGCGTACGCAGTATTTT | CASSPIQKMGRPKRTQYF
many | TRBJ1-5 | 18 | TRBD1 | TRBV28 | TGTGCCAGCAGTTTATTATTAGGTGGCAGGGGGAACAATCAGCCCCAGCATTTT | CASSLLLGGRGNNQPQHF
few | TRBJ2-3 | 14 | . | TRBV14 | TGTGCCAGCAGTTTCCGGGGGAGCACAGATACGCAGTATTTT | CASSFRGSTDTQYF
. | TRBJ2-1 | 14 | . | TRBV6-5 | TGTGCCAGCAGTCCTCGCGGGGGCGGCCGTGAGCAGTTCTTC | CASSPRGGGREQFF
many | TRBJ2-1 | 13 | . | TRBV6-1 | TGTGCCAGCAGAGCGACCGACTACAATGAGCAGTTCTTC | CASRATDYNEQFF
. | TRBJ2-7 | 14 | . | TRBV19 | TGTGCCAGCCGGCCTGGGGACCTCCGTGACGAGCAGTACTTC | CASRPGDLRDEQYF
many | TRBJ1-3 | 15 | TRBD1 | TRBV18 | TGTGCCAGCTCACCTGGGACAGACTCTGGAAACACCATATATTTT | CASSPGTDSGNTIYF
few | TRBJ2-1 | 16 | TRBD2 | TRBV7-8 | TGTGCCAGCAGCTCGGCCACTAGCGGGAGTGGGGATGAGCAGTTCTTC | CASSSATSGSGDEQFF
many | TRBJ1-5 | 16 | TRBD1 | TRBV20-1 | TGCAGTGCTAGATTACAGGGGGCGCCTGGCGATCAGCCCCAGCATTTT | CSARLQGAPGDQPQHF
few | TRBJ1-1 | 15 | TRBD1 | TRBV5-1 | TGCGCCAGCAGCTTGGGACAGGGGGCGGTCACTGAAGCTTTCTTT | CASSLGQGAVTEAFF
many | TRBJ2-7 | 16 | TRBD1 | TRBV18 | TGTGCCAGCTCACCTGACAGGGCCCGAAGCTCCTACGAGCAGTACTTC | CASSPDRARSSYEQYF
many | TRBJ1-3 | 14 | . | TRBV15 | TGTGCCACCAGCAGAGCCGGGGAAGGAAACACCATATATTTT | CATSRAGEGNTIYF
. | TRBJ2-2 | 15 | . | TRBV7-6 | TGTGCCAGCAGCCCAATGACAGACTTTGCCGGGGAGCTGTTTTTT | CASSPMTDFAGELFF
many | TRBJ2-5 | 15 | TRBD2 | TRBV6-2/TRBV6-3 | TGTGCCAGCAGTTACTCTAGAGCGGGAGACGAGACCCAGTACTTC | CASSYSRAGDETQYF
many | TRBJ1-1 | 13 | TRBD1 | TRBV12-3/TRBV12-4 | TGTGCCAGCACCTGGACAGGGGGCGCGGGGGCTTTCTTT | CASTWTGGAGAFF
. | TRBJ2-3 | 16 | TRBD2 | TRBV3-1 | TGTGCCAGCAGCCCTCCCGGGGGGGCAAGACCCGATACGCAGTATTTT | CASSPPGGARPDTQYF
many | TRBJ1-2 | 14 | . | TRBV6-1 | TGTGCCAGCAGTAATCGTCGACTAAGGGATGGCTACACCTTC | CASSNRRLRDGYTF
many | TRBJ2-5 | 14 | . | TRBV12-3/TRBV12-4 | TGTGCCAGCAGTTTAATGGCGGGTCAAGAGACCCAGTACTTC | CASSLMAGQETQYF
many | TRBJ2-3 | 13 | . | TRBV12-3/TRBV12-4 | TGTGCCATCTCCAGGCCCCCCACAGATACGCAGTATTTT | CAISRPPTDTQYF
. | TRBJ1-1 | 11 | . | TRBV29-1 | TGCAGCGTTGTAATCGGCACTGAAGCTTTCTTT | CSVVIGTEAFF
. | TRBJ2-7 | 13 | TRBD1 | TRBV2 | TGTGCCAGCAGGGACGACAGGGCCTACGAGCAGTACTTC | CASRDDRAYEQYF
. | TRBJ2-3 | 14 | TRBD2 | TRBV20-1 | TGCAGTGCTGGGACTAGCGGGGGCTCAGATACGCAGTATTTT | CSAGTSGGSDTQYF
few | TRBJ2-1 | 16 | TRBD2 | TRBV14 | TGTGCCAGCAGCTCCCTGGGACTAGCGGGAGGCAATGAGCAGTTCTTC | CASSSLGLAGGNEQFF
many | TRBJ2-7 | 15 | TRBD2 | TRBV7-2 | TGTGCCAGCAGCTTAGTGACTAGCGGGGGTCCACAGCAGTACTTC | CASSLVTSGGPQQYF
. | TRBJ2-7 | 15 | TRBD2 | TRBV11-2 | TGTGCCAGCAGCCGTATAGCGGGGGAAAGGGACGAGCAGTACTTC | CASSRIAGERDEQYF
many | TRBJ2-5 | 12 | . | TRBV7-2 | TGTGCCAGCAGCTTTTCGGGAGAGACCCAGTACTTC | CASSFSGETQYF
many | TRBJ2-7 | 15 | . | TRBV12-3/TRBV12-4 | TGTGCCAGCAGGGCCAGGGGCGAAGGGAACTACGAGCAGTACTTC | CASRARGEGNYEQYF
few | TRBJ2-5 | 12 | . | TRBV29-1 | TGCAGCGTTGGACACTTCCAAGAGACCCAGTACTTC | CSVGHFQETQYF
many | TRBJ1-2 | 13 | . | TRBV7-9 | TGTGCCAGCAGTTTTACAGGGTCCTATGGCTACACCTTC | CASSFTGSYGYTF
. | TRBJ2-5 | 14 | . | TRBV4-2 | TGTGCCAGCAGCCAAGTGGGAACCGAAGGGACCCAGTACTTC | CASSQVGTEGTQYF
many | TRBJ2-2 | 17 | TRBD1 | TRBV28 | TGTGCCAGCAGGCTTTGGGGAACCACAGGGGCCACCGGGGAGCTGTTTTTT | CASRLWGTTGATGELFF
many | TRBJ2-1 | 15 | . | TRBV7-3 | TGTGCCAGCAGCCCACCGAGCGGAGGGGACAATGAGCAGTTCTTC | CASSPPSGGDNEQFF
. | TRBJ1-2 | 14 | TRBD1 | TRBV5-1 | TGCGCCAGCAGCTTGCAGGGGGGCGCGGGCGGCTACACCTTC | CASSLQGGAGGYTF
. | TRBJ2-7 | 18 | . | TRBV15 | TGTGCCACCAGCAGAGATTCCCCCCGAACTTGGAGCTCCTACGAGCAGTACTTC | CATSRDSPRTWSSYEQYF
few | TRBJ1-6 | 17 | TRBD1 | TRBV12-3/TRBV12-4 | TGTGCCAGCAGTTTAGAGGTCGGGCAGGGGGCGAATTCACCCCTCCACTTT | CASSLEVGQGANSPLHF
few | TRBJ1-5 | 16 | . | TRBV19 | TGTGCCAGTAGTACAGTCAGGTTAATGAGCAATCAGCCCCAGCATTTT | CASSTVRLMSNQPQHF
many | TRBJ1-5 | 18 | . | TRBV7-8 | TGTGCCAGCAGCTTAGAAGCGGTGACGGGTTATAGCAATCAGCCCCAGCATTTT | CASSLEAVTGYSNQPQHF
few | TRBJ2-2 | 18 | TRBD2 | TRBV19 | TGTGCCAGTAGTGAAAGCGGGGGGGCCTCTGCGAACACCGGGGAGCTGTTTTTT | CASSESGGASANTGELFF
. | TRBJ2-5 | 13 | . | TRBV7-2 | TGTGCCAGCAGCTTAGCTGGGGACTGGACCCAGTACTTC | CASSLAGDWTQYF
few | TRBJ2-7 | 16 | . | TRBV6-2/TRBV6-3 | TGTGCCAGCAGTTACCGCGTCCAGGGAAGCTCCTACGAGCAGTACTTC | CASSYRVQGSSYEQYF
many | TRBJ2-7 | 17 | TRBD2 | TRBV4-1 | TGCGCCAGCAGCCAAGGGCTGGGGGGGGAGGGATCCTACGAGCAGTACTTC | CASSQGLGGEGSYEQYF
. | TRBJ1-5 | 15 | . | TRBV28 | TGTGCCAGCAGTCCAGTCCCGGGAGACAATCAGCCCCAGCATTTT | CASSPVPGDNQPQHF
few | TRBJ2-4 | 13 | TRBD2 | TRBV20-1 | TGCAGTGCGCGACCGGGAGGCAAAAACATTCAGTACTTC | CSARPGGKNIQYF
many | TRBJ1-3 | 18 | . | TRBV7-8 | TGTGCCAGCAGCTTAGACGCCAACAAAGGACAGTCTGGAAACACCATATATTTT | CASSLDANKGQSGNTIYF
many | TRBJ1-6 | 12 | . | TRBV6-5 | TGTGCCAGCAGTTCCGGGAATTCACCCCTCCACTTT | CASSSGNSPLHF
few | TRBJ1-1 | 14 | . | TRBV6-1 | TGTGCCAGCTCGAGGGAGCTAATGAACACTGAAGCTTTCTTT | CASSRELMNTEAFF
many | TRBJ2-7 | 13 | . | TRBV7-2 | TGTGCCAGCAGCCGCAGCGGCTCCTACGAGCAGTACTTC | CASSRSGSYEQYF
. | TRBJ1-2 | 15 | TRBD1 | TRBV6-1 | TGTGCCAGCAGAACAGGGGGCGCATCTGACTATGGCTACACCTTC | CASRTGGASDYGYTF
many | TRBJ2-5 | 14 | . | TRBV7-2 | TGTGCCAGCAGCTTCGTCGGGCTGCAAGAGACCCAGTACTTC | CASSFVGLQETQYF
few | TRBJ2-2 | 13 | . | TRBV7-9 | TGTGCCAGCAGCGCCAGGGATACCGGGGAGCTGTTTTTT | CASSARDTGELFF
few | TRBJ1-2 | 16 | TRBD1 | TRBV15 | TGTGCCACCAGCAGGTTCGTTGGGACAGGGAGAAATGGCTACACCTTC | CATSRFVGTGRNGYTF
many | TRBJ2-2 | 13 | . | TRBV3-1 | TGTGCCAGCGGGGCCGGGGACACCGGGGAGCTGTTTTTT | CASGAGDTGELFF
few | TRBJ1-4 | 15 | . | TRBV5-4 | TGTGCCAGCAGCTTGGAGGGGACAAAGGATGAAAAACTGTTTTTT | CASSLEGTKDEKLFF
many | TRBJ2-3 | 16 | . | TRBV11-2 | TGTGCCAGCAGCTTAGAAGGGCGGACCCGCGTTGATACGCAGTATTTT | CASSLEGRTRVDTQYF
many | TRBJ1-4 | 16 | . | TRBV7-2 | TGTGCCAGCAGCTCGCATCCGTCCCGGCAGTATGAAAAACTGTTTTTT | CASSSHPSRQYEKLFF
few | TRBJ2-7 | 16 | . | TRBV4-1 | TGCGCCAGCAGCCAAGATATTGGCAGGGGCGACTACGAGCAGTACTTC | CASSQDIGRGDYEQYF